One T cell receptor (beta chain) is described in this entry. Its cognate antigen is unknown. This CDR3 region has 13 residues. The V gene end was trimmed by 10 bases and the J gene end by 3 bases; junction bases not matched to a gene: 3. Germline CDR1 KGHDR, CDR2 SFDVKD. This sample is part of a study of T-cell memory formation after mild COVID-19. The TCR alpha and TCR beta cDNA libraries, bearing sample barcodes and UMIs, were generated by 5'RACE using constant-segment primers. TCRdb reprocessed the 5' RACE reads with MiXCR, giving one entry per CDR3 protein. This table holds hundreds of thousands of distinct CDR3 sequences, 15% to 20% found once. Points from the study as a whole: Chiefly within CM and EM were the contracting CD4+ clones; CD8+ ones were within EMRA. Certain responding clones were present in pre-infection memory, suggesting participation of cross-reactive memory.

The chain joins TRBV24-1 to TRBJ2-5; 11 nucleotides agree with TRBD1. The specimen sequenced was PBMCs or a T cell subset sorted from them (not recorded which). This TCR derives from an adult woman who had mild COVID-19 (a few samples of this study predate the infection). Cell type and time point are not known. The CDR3 spells CATGQGAKETQYF. The CDR3 DNA follows: TGTGCCACTGGACAGGGGGCGAAAGAGACCCAGTACTTC.